This T cell receptor (beta chain) appears in the sequencing data of a study of T cell responses to AZD1222 COVID-19 vaccine. Only in-frame clones appear in the TCRdb table, and some are missing; sequencing was by immunoSEQ multiplex PCR. The data show roughly 110,000 clones, around 90% seen once. There are 11 residues in the CDR3. The V gene's germline CDR1 is MDHEN and CDR2 SYDVKM. The receptor comes from an adult in good health. The chain joins TRBV28 to TRBJ2-7; tentative D call: TRBD2 (7 bases). The sample consisted of peripheral blood, taken on day 0 of AZD1222 vaccination. CDR3: CAGGQTYEQYF. The CDR3 nucleotides are TGTGCGGGGGGGCAAACCTACGAGCAGTACTTC.